This T cell receptor (beta chain) was identified in a study of human T cells and chemical hapten exposure. Study as a whole: The variation in per-sample TCR yields arose mainly from small differences in pooled library volumes.

The sample's time point: healthy volunteer bleed at 2 weeks. Unfractionated whole blood yielded the extracted total RNA. Study-wide results and limits: The number of TCRs above 1 in 1000 frequency did not change after DPC sensitization.

Trimming took off 2 bases at V and 3 bases at J, with 17 bases between the two ends. Germline CDR1 MGHRA, CDR2 YSYEKL. The CDR3 spans 16 residues. Notes on this clonotype: Its specificity is not known.

As the library was built, unique molecular identifiers were attached to individual cDNA molecules. TCRdb reprocessed the RACE reads via MiXCR and lists one record per CDR3 protein. This table has about 130,000 distinct CDR3 sequences, approximately 8.3% appearing once. The sequence was obtained from a male donor in good health. Some clones in this sample may be carry-over from other donors' samples. The V call is TRBV4-1, the J call TRBJ2-7; D is perhaps TRBD2 (6 bases). The sequenced sample consisted of whole blood. CDR3: CASSQPRQNGGYEQYF. For the CDR3, the DNA is TGCGCCAGCAGCCAACCGCGACAAAACGGGGGCTACGAGCAGTACTTC.